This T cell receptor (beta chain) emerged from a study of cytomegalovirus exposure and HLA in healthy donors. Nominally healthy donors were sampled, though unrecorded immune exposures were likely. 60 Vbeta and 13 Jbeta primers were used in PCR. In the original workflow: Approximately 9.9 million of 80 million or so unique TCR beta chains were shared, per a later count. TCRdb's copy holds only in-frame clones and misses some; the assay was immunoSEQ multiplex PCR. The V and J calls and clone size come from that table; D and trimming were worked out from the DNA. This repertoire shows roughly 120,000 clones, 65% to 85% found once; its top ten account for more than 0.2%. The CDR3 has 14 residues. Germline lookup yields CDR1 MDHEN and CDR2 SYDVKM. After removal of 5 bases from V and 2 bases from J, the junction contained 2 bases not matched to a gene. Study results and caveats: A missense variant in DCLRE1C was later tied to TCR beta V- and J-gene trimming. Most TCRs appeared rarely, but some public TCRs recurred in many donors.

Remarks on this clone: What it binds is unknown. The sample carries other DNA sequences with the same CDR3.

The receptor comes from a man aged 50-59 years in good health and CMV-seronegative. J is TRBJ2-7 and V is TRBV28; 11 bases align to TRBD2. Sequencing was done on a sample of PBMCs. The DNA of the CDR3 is TGTGCCAGCAGTCAGGGACTAGCGGCCTACGAGCAGTACTTC. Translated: CASSQGLAAYEQYF.